These 10 T cell receptor beta chains share one sample of origin, sequenced in a study of T cell changes during pregnancy in multiple sclerosis. Method: immunoSEQ multiplex PCR; TCRdb's copy keeps in-frame clones and lacks some. The sample yields tens of thousands of clones, 90% seen once. The sequenced sample was CD4+ T cells from peripheral blood mononuclear cells, obtained in the second trimester of pregnancy. These receptors all come from a female donor with multiple sclerosis, enrolled in a pregnancy study.

The count of this clone is one. V gene TRBV7-9 combines with J gene TRBJ1-5; D may be TRBD1 (6 bases). V was clipped by 5 bases and J by 6 bases, with 17 bases between them. There are 15 residues in the CDR3. Per the germline V gene, CDR1 is SEHNR and CDR2 is FQNEAQ (reference sequence). Here the CDR3 DNA reads TGTGCCAGCAGCGAGGGTGGGGGCAGGGGTCAGCCCCAGCATTTT. This translates into CASSEGGGRGQPQHF.

The J gene is TRBJ2-7, the V gene TRBV5-5; no firm D call. The CDR3 is 11 amino acids. CDR1 and CDR2 (germline): SGHKS, YYEKEE (reference sequence). V lost 1 base and J 5 bases, leaving 4 bases between the germline ends. CDR3 region: CASSLQDEQYF. The CDR3 bases are TGTGCCAGCAGCTTGCAGGACGAGCAGTACTTC.

The V call is TRBV27, the J call TRBJ2-7; D gene ambiguous. V dropped 6 bases and J dropped 7 bases, with 10 bases sitting between them. The CDR3 length is 11 residues. Germline V lookup: CDR1 MNHEY, CDR2 SMNVEV (reference sequence). DNA of the CDR3: TGTGCCAGCAGCACGGAGAGAGAGCAGTACTTC. Its protein product is CASSTEREQYF.

The chain combines TRBV15 with TRBJ2-1, with 8 nucleotides matching TRBD1. The germline V gene has CDR1 LNHNV and CDR2 YYDKDF (reference sequence). The CDR3 sequence is 14 residues long. The J segment lost 9 bases and the V segment lost 1 base, leaving 5 bases of the junction unmatched. This chain's CDR3 is CATSRGQGRSEQFF. CDR3 in DNA: TGTGCCACCAGCAGAGGACAGGGGAGGAGTGAGCAGTTCTTC.

The chain has TRBV13 and TRBJ1-2; a weak D match, TRBD1 (6 bases). In germline, CDR1 is PRHDT, CDR2 FYEKMQ (reference sequence). V lost 5 bases to trimming and J lost 4 bases, with 14 bases between them. The CDR3 runs 14 residues. The CDR3 loop is CASSTGREGYGYTF. The CDR3 nucleotides are TGTGCCAGCAGCACAGGGAGGGAAGGCTATGGCTACACCTTC.

The genes are TRBV7-8 and TRBJ2-3, with 9 bases identical to TRBD2. With V trimmed by 1 base and J by 5 bases, 7 bases remained unmatched. Germline assignment: CDR1 SGHVS and CDR2 FQNEAQ. This CDR3 is 16 amino acids long. CDR3 in amino acids: CASSLVSRGGLDTQYF. CDR3 nucleotides: TGTGCCAGCAGCTTAGTTTCGCGGGGGGGCCTAGATACGCAGTATTTT.

This chain uses TRBV27 with TRBJ2-7; 12 bases are a match to TRBD2. The CDR3 loop spans 18 amino acids. The junction had 12 bases not matched to a gene; V was cut back by 6 bases and J by 0 bases. Germline-derived CDR1 and CDR2 are MNHEY and SMNVEV (reference sequence). The CDR3 is CASRNPGLAGVTSYEQYF. The CDR3 nucleotides are TGTGCCAGCAGAAACCCGGGACTAGCGGGCGTTACCTCCTACGAGCAGTACTTC.

Only a few counts were recorded for this clone. The CDR3 loop is CASSLKPNTEAFF. Here the CDR3 DNA reads TGTGCCAGCAGCTTGAAGCCGAACACTGAAGCTTTCTTT. The rearrangement uses TRBV5-6 and TRBJ1-1; D not resolved. The CDR3 consists of 13 residues. Trimming cost V 1 base and J 1 base, with 5 bases left between them. The germline V gene has CDR1 SGHDT and CDR2 YYEEEE.

The chain joins TRBV11-3 to TRBJ2-7; possible D gene TRBD2, 5 bases. V was cut by 4 bases and J by 0 bases, with 10 bases left in between. The CDR3 is 14 amino acids. Germline loops: CDR1 SGHNT, CDR2 YENEEA. The CDR3: CASSSSGDSYEQYF. For the CDR3, the DNA is TGTGCCAGCAGCTCCAGCGGAGACTCCTACGAGCAGTACTTC.

The sample holds one count of this clone. The rearrangement joins TRBV14 to TRBJ1-1; D ambiguous. The CDR3 sequence is 14 residues long. The V gene lost 0 bases and the J gene lost 5 bases, with 10 bases spanning the gap. Germline CDR1 is SGHDN and CDR2 is FVKESK. The CDR3 nucleotides are TGTGCCAGCAGCCAAGATTTAAGGCGGACTGAAGCTTTCTTT. The encoded protein is CASSQDLRRTEAFF.